These 6 T cell receptor beta chains came from one sample sequenced in a study of blood T cell repertoires in COVID-19. Sequenced by immunoSEQ multiplex PCR; TCRdb stores in-frame clones only, minus some. Here the sample spans more than 200,000 clones, over 80% being singletons. The sequencing sample was made of peripheral blood. The receptors were gathered from a woman in her seventies with active or convalescent COVID-19.

V gene TRBV7-8 combines with J gene TRBJ2-1; possibly TRBD1 for D (5 bases). The CDR3 runs to 14 residues. The V end was cut by 1 base, the J end by 4 bases, with 8 bases between. Per the germline V gene, CDR1 is SGHVS and CDR2 is FQNEAQ. CDR3 in amino acids: CASSLEGRYNEQFF. Written as DNA, the CDR3 is TGTGCCAGCAGCTTAGAGGGGCGGTACAATGAGCAGTTCTTC.

The chain employs TRBV6-4 and TRBJ1-1, with D possibly matching TRBD1 (5 bases). Looked up from germline, CDR1 is MRHNA and CDR2 is SNTAGT. The CDR3 is 14 residues long. V lost 0 bases to trimming and J lost 10 bases, with 15 bases between them. CDR3 bases: TGTGCCAGCAGTGACTCTGGGGCCCCAGGCTCAGCTTTCTTT. Residues: CASSDSGAPGSAFF.

The CDR3 here is CASSSPGRVDYGYTF. The CDR3 nucleotides are TGTGCCAGCAGTTCCCCGGGCAGGGTGGACTATGGCTACACCTTC. The chain employs TRBV6-2 or TRBV6-3 and TRBJ1-2; weak D call: TRBD1 (5 bases). The length of the CDR3 is 15 residues. V gave up 4 bases and J gave up 3 bases, with 15 bases separating them. CDR1 is MNHEY and CDR2 is SVGEGT in the germline V gene.

V is TRBV28 and J is TRBJ1-5; D may be TRBD1 (6 bases). The germline gives CDR1 MDHEN, CDR2 SYDVKM. CDR3 length equals 14 residues. V lost 5 bases and J 4 bases, leaving 12 bases between the germline ends. In nucleotides, the CDR3 is TGTGCCAGCAGTGCCGGACAGTTTAATCAGCCCCAGCATTTT. Protein sequence: CASSAGQFNQPQHF.

This clone came up once. The J gene is TRBJ1-1, the V gene TRBV12-5; D is uncertain. Trimming took off 3 bases at V and 4 bases at J, with 15 bases between the two ends. The CDR3 contains 15 residues. Germline CDR1 and CDR2: LGHNT and FRNRAP. The CDR3 bases are TGTGCTAGTGGTTTAAGGGTCGGAGGTGGCACTGAAGCTTTCTTT. Translated, it gives CASGLRVGGGTEAFF.

The V call is TRBV28, the J call TRBJ2-2, with TRBD2 matching over 8 bases. The CDR3 runs to 14 residues. From germline, CDR1 is MDHEN and CDR2 SYDVKM. V shed 3 bases and J 4 bases; nucleotides not matched to a gene: 1. DNA of the CDR3: TGTGCCAGCAGTTTCGGGGGGGGCACCGGGGAGCTGTTTTTT. Protein: CASSFGGGTGELFF.